A single sample gave rise to the 10 T cell receptor beta chains below, sequenced in a study of shared clonotypes between healthy human individuals. Clones were read by immunoSEQ multiplex PCR, and TCRdb kept only the in-frame ones, dropping some. The table lists some 2 million clones, about 95% of them singletons, with roughly 1% in the top ten. The naive CD8 population came from CD45RO-negative cells selected for CCR7, without terminally differentiated effector memory CD45RA+ cells. Sequences were obtained from naive CD8+ T cells sorted from blood. These receptors all come from a young man in good health.

The rearrangement links TRBV18 to TRBJ2-7; D possibly uses TRBD1 or TRBD2 (6 bases each). CDR1 and CDR2 (germline): KGHSH, LQKENI. The CDR3 has 18 amino acids. The V and J ends lost 4 bases and 1 base respectively, with 23 bases between them. The CDR3 DNA is TGTGCCAGCTCACAGGGGGGCCAGACCCACGACTTGTCCTACGAGCAGTACTTC. Amino acid sequence: CASSQGGQTHDLSYEQYF.

V is TRBV5-5 and J is TRBJ2-7; possibly TRBD1 for D (6 bases). Deletions cut 1 base from V and 0 bases from J, with 14 bases between. This CDR3 is built from 16 residues. Germline V lookup: CDR1 SGHKS, CDR2 YYEKEE (reference sequence). The CDR3 here is CASSLTLATGSYEQYF. The CDR3 DNA follows: TGTGCCAGCAGCTTGACGCTGGCGACAGGCTCCTACGAGCAGTACTTC. The variable domain in full, with the rest retrieved from reference TRBV5-5 and TRBJ2-7, is DAGVTQSPTHLIKTRGQQVTLRCSPISGHKSVSWYQQVLGQGPQFIFQYYEKEERGRGNFPDRFSARQFPNYSSELNVNALLLGDSALYLCASSLTLATGSYEQYFGPGTRLTVT.

V usage is TRBV19 and J usage is TRBJ2-2; 11 nucleotides align to TRBD1. Per germline, CDR1 LNHDA and CDR2 SQIVND (reference sequence). This CDR3 has 16 amino acids. Germline trimming cut 5 bases from V and 5 bases from J; bases unmatched to any gene: 7. The CDR3 is CASSPGTGGWTGELFF. DNA of the CDR3: TGTGCCAGTAGTCCGGGGACAGGGGGATGGACCGGGGAGCTGTTTTTT.

The J gene is TRBJ2-3, the V gene TRBV29-1; TRBD1 might be the D (6 bases). V lost 7 bases, J lost 1 base, and 24 bases lay in between. The germline V gene encodes CDR1 SQVTM and CDR2 ANQGSEA. The CDR3 has 17 residues. CDR3: CSGMEIEGGYGTDTQYF. In nucleotides, the CDR3 is TGCAGCGGGATGGAAATAGAAGGGGGATATGGCACAGATACGCAGTATTTT.

The chain has TRBV28 and TRBJ2-7, with TRBD1 matching 10 bases. Per germline, CDR1 MDHEN and CDR2 SYDVKM. V was pared by 8 bases and J by 5 bases, with 6 bases of the junction left unmatched. The CDR3 extends over 13 amino acids. CDR3 amino acids: CASGPTGGDEQYF. As DNA, the CDR3 is TGTGCCAGCGGACCGACAGGGGGCGACGAGCAGTACTTC.

The V gene is TRBV28, the J gene TRBJ2-5; 8 positions match TRBD2. J gave up 5 bases and V 3 bases, and 14 bases lay outside the gene matches. The CDR3 covers 17 residues. CDR1 and CDR2 (germline): MDHEN, SYDVKM. The CDR3 region has the DNA TGTGCCAGCAGTTTCCCCCCCGGGGGGGGGACGGGGGAGACCCAGTACTTC. Translated, it gives CASSFPPGGGTGETQYF.

V usage is TRBV4-1 and J usage is TRBJ1-4; D is perhaps TRBD1 (5 bases). The CDR3 consists of 14 residues. V lost 4 bases, J lost 7 bases, and 13 bases lay in between. Germline V gene sequence: CDR1 MGHRA, CDR2 YSYEKL. The CDR3 DNA reads TGCGCCAGCAGCCCCGGGACGGCATCTGAAAAACTGTTTTTT. Protein: CASSPGTASEKLFF.

The rearrangement uses TRBV15 and TRBJ2-7; tentatively, D is TRBD1 (5 bases). Germline V CDR1 and CDR2: LNHNV, YYDKDF (reference sequence). The V gene lost 3 bases and the J gene lost 0 bases, with 9 bases spanning the gap. The CDR3 contains 14 residues. CDR3 protein: CATSSQDSSYEQYF. CDR3 DNA sequence: TGTGCCACCAGCAGCCAAGACAGCTCCTACGAGCAGTACTTC.

V usage is TRBV4-1 and J usage is TRBJ2-7; TRBD2 might be the D (6 bases). Germline V gene data show CDR1 as MGHRA and CDR2 as YSYEKL. The CDR3 loop spans 16 amino acids. V was trimmed by 1 base and J by 1 base, leaving 14 bases between them. CDR3 nucleotide sequence: TGCGCCAGCAGCCAAGGACCGGTGGGGGGTTCCTACGAGCAGTACTTC. Its protein product is CASSQGPVGGSYEQYF.

The V call is TRBV27, the J call TRBJ2-3, with 9 bases fitting TRBD2. Germline V gene data show CDR1 as MNHEY and CDR2 as SMNVEV (reference sequence). V shed 5 bases and J 7 bases; nucleotides not matched to a gene: 7. CDR3 size: 14 residues. In nucleotides, the CDR3 is TGTGCCAGCAGTCCGGGACTAGCCCTAAATACGCAGTATTTT. Translating gives CASSPGLALNTQYF.